The clone carrying this T cell receptor beta chain was picked up many times. Its antigen is unidentified. The data originate from a study of human T cells and chemical hapten exposure. TCRdb ran MiXCR on the RACE reads and lists one entry per CDR3 protein. The sample holds 350,000 to 400,000 distinct CDR3 sequences, roughly 5.3% seen once. The time point: pre-sensitization, week 0. The sample's treatment: therapeutic diphenylcyclopropenone sensitization with weekly scalp DPC. The template was total RNA from unfractionated whole blood. Regarding the study as a whole: In comparison with controls, expanded TCRs gave rise to a significantly larger number of large CDR3 similarity clusters.

Germline assignment: CDR1 SNHLY and CDR2 FYNNEI. The CDR3 contains 13 residues. The V end lost 0 bases, the J end lost 7 bases, and 9 bases lay between the germline ends. The receptor was isolated from a woman between 50 and 59 years old with alopecia areata. Some clones in this sample may be carry-over from other donors' samples. The rearrangement uses TRBV2 and TRBJ1-2, with D uncertain. The material was whole blood, obtained in connection with sensitization to the hapten diphenylcyclopropenone (DPC). CDR3 DNA: TGTGCCAGCAGTGAAGCCCCCCCTCCTGGCTACACCTTC. It is translated as CASSEAPPPGYTF.